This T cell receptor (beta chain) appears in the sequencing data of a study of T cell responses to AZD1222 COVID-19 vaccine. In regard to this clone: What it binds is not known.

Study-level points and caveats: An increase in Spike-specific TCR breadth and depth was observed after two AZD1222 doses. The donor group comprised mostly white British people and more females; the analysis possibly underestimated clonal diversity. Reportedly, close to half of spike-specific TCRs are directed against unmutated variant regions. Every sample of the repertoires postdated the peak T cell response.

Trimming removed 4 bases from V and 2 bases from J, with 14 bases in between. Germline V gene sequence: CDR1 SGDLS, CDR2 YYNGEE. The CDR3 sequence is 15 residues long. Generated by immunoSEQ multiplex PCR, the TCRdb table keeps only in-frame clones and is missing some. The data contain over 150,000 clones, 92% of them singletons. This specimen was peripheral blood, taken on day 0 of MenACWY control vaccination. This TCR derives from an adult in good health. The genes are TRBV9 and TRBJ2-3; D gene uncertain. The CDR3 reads CASSSRRGDTDTQYF. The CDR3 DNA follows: TGTGCCAGCAGCTCGAGGCGAGGTGACACAGATACGCAGTATTTT. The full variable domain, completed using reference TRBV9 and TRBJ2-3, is DSGVTQTPKHLITATGQRVTLRCSPRSGDLSVYWYQQSLDQGLQFLIQYYNGEERAKGNILERFSAQQFPDLHSELNLSSLELGDSALYFCASSSRRGDTDTQYFGPGTRLTVL.